The sample holds a few counts of the clone carrying this T cell receptor beta chain. CDR1 and CDR2 (germline): MNHEY, SMNVEV (reference sequence). The CDR3 spans 13 residues. The V and J ends lost 2 bases and 6 bases respectively, with 8 bases between them. Via MiXCR, TCRdb re-called the RT-PCR reads, giving one row per CDR3 protein. Among about a million distinct CDR3 sequences, roughly 18% were seen once, and the ten largest hold 5% to 6.5%. This sample was included in a study of patients and donors after allogeneic stem cell transplantation. Sequenced material: blood, either unsorted or a sorted T cell fraction (not recorded which). The rearrangement joins TRBV27 to TRBJ1-5, with D uncertain. The TCR originated in a human donor who was either an allogeneic HSCT recipient or a stem cell or donor lymphocyte infusion donor (not recorded which). It is not recorded whose cells these are; they may come from a transplant donor. CDR3 protein: CASSLKGIQPQHF. The CDR3 nucleotides are TGTGCCAGCAGTTTAAAGGGAATTCAGCCCCAGCATTTT.